These T cell receptor beta chains were read from a single sample in a study of blood T cell repertoires in COVID-19. Profiled with immunoSEQ multiplex PCR; TCRdb holds only in-frame clones, not every one. Among roughly 120,000 clones listed, about 85% were seen once. Sequenced: peripheral blood. The receptors were sampled from a man aged 45-60 years with acute or convalescent COVID-19. CDR3s include the opening cysteine and the closing phenylalanine or tryptophan.

TRBV7-3	TRBJ1-2	CASTPGRANYGYTF
TRBV28	TRBJ1-2	CASSFLIRRQSYGYTF
TRBV27	TRBJ1-2	CASSNYLPSGTRPINYGYTF
TRBV11-2	TRBJ1-6	CASSLQTGYNSPLHF
TRBV6-5	TRBJ2-4	CASSYSDRLAKNIQYF
TRBV4-1	TRBJ2-1	CASSHGDRDYNEQFF
TRBV6-5	TRBJ2-4	CASSTSGAKNIQYF
TRBV29-1	TRBJ1-1	CSVGDSEAFF
TRBV5-1	TRBJ1-5	CASSRGTGGNQPQHF
TRBV7-3	TRBJ2-3	CASVPDGGGSTTDTQYF
TRBV3-1/TRBV3-2	TRBJ2-4	CASSQDGTGLSKNIQYF
TRBV6-5	TRBJ2-3	CASTSGTGVADTQYF
TRBV11-2	TRBJ1-3	CASSLVSGTLTGNTIYF
TRBV11-2	TRBJ2-2	CASSLSVPGELFF
TRBV19	TRBJ2-5	CASSNLASSETQYF
TRBV2	TRBJ2-7	CASSEVLMGTGKDEQYF
TRBV27	TRBJ2-1	CASSRSGGVYNEQFF